This T cell receptor (beta chain) originates from a study of identical twins (dated by TCRdb to the mid-2010s). General notes on the study: TCR alpha and beta repertoires from monozygotic twins, unrelated adults of various ages and cord blood were deep-sequenced to test whether fetal clonotypes persist. To rule out contamination, replicate twin experiments were performed at different times with different library preparation protocols. General findings and caveats noted by the study authors: Out-of-frame TCR alpha sequences shared between twins showed an excess of low generation-probability sequences compared with coincidental sharing between unrelated individuals. Zero-insertion analyses could be partly confounded by invariant T cells such as MAIT and iNKT, though diverse VJ usage argued against such confounding for most clonotypes. Because the same donors could not be followed over many years, the conclusions relied on cross-sectional statistical analysis. Fewer insertions were carried by abundant cord blood beta clonotypes; a weaker similar trend was observed in young adult naive repertoires, while no such trend was observed in memory repertoires. In beta out-of-frame sequences, excess twin sharing was weaker, because having fewer shared sequences lowered the signal-to-noise ratio. Recombination models systematically underestimated out-of-frame TCR alpha sharing in monozygotic twins but agreed with sharing between unrelated individuals.

Sequences SQVTM (CDR1) and ANQGSEA (CDR2) are obtained from the germline V gene. V is shortened by 0 bases, J by 5 bases, and the region joining them spans 13 bases. The CDR3 numbers 14 residues from cysteine through phenylalanine. Solely the CDR3 DNA is kept, with 42 bases framed from the first base. Library prep was done by 5' RACE. For sequencing, an Illumina HiSeq 2000 was employed. Template switching added a universal primer binding site, and the final cDNA carried a unique molecular identifier that allowed TCR cDNA molecules to be counted accurately. Specific primers in the conserved constant-segment region were used to synthesize first-strand cDNA for the TCR alpha and beta chains. To control for contamination, each cDNA library was double barcoded with a SMART-Mk sample barcode plus Illumina barcodes. Two successive PCR steps introduced TruSeq adapter sequences along with Illumina sample barcodes. Sequencing of the TCR alpha and beta cDNA libraries was done on the Illumina HiSeq platform using custom primers. In the authors' own workflow: MiGEC processed the raw reads to extract unique molecular identifiers, while MiXCR was used to determine the CDR3 positions. Recombination models were inferred per individual with the repgenHMM and IGoR tools using an EM algorithm. The tcR package in R was used for shared clonotype analysis, with sharing normalized by the product of cloneset sizes. To study raw recombination without the effects of thymic and clonal selection, out-of-frame nonproductive sequences were analyzed. TCRdb passed the public sequencing reads through fastp at Q25 and MiXCR, retaining productive beta sequences. Each record represents a unique CDR3 protein, reported with the most common genes and DNA among its rows. These V and J calls derive from TCRdb rather than the authors' analysis. The table for this sample lists under 300,000 distinct CDR3 sequences; roughly 8% of them were counted only once. Approximately 3% of the sample lies in the top ten.

Every donor was a healthy Caucasian. The twin cohort comprised three pairs of female monozygotic twins, all aged about 18 to 30 years. CD4+ and CD8+ T cell populations were isolated with positive isolation kits from Invitrogen. There are many counts of this clonotype. This clone's antigen is unknown. Base qualities are not at hand, and no much larger clone is one base apart. These data were also filed under a second study, of yellow fever vaccine responses in identical twins. As noted in the second study: The authors reported that the T cell response to vaccination in identical twins appeared partly convergent and partly personalized. In identical twins, the study followed T cell clones that responded to the vaccine with precision.

The rearrangement combines TRBV29-1 with TRBJ1-2, with the D gene not confidently named. Sequencing input: CD8+ T cells sorted from blood. This receptor was taken from a woman aged 18-30 years in good health. CDR3 reads: CSVEELGEAYGYTF. In nucleotide form, the sequence is TGCAGCGTTGAAGAGTTGGGAGAGGCATATGGCTACACCTTC.